The clone carrying this T cell receptor (beta chain) was recorded at least ten times. Antigen specificity is unknown. This sample is drawn from a study of T cell repertoires in cytomegalovirus infection. For the study at large: CMV infection together with matching HLA type was indicated by public TCR beta signatures. Whole-study results and caveats: Carriers of CMV plus the relevant HLA were identified by cumulative public TCR beta family frequency. In two of eight donors, the top clonotype was HLA-C-restricted CMV-specific.

TCRdb processed the reads anew with MiXCR; each CDR3 protein has one entry. The sample yields roughly 500,000 distinct CDR3 sequences, approximately 15% seen once. The J segment lost 7 bases and the V segment lost 5 bases, leaving 7 bases of the junction unmatched. This CDR3 region has 15 residues. CDR1 SGHVS and CDR2 FNYEAQ come from the germline V gene. The receptor comes from a human donor in good health (CMV status not recorded). Some clones in this sample may be carry-over from other donors' samples. Sequenced input: CD8+ T cells from PBMCs. This chain links TRBV7-6 with TRBJ2-1; 11 bases align to TRBD2. The CDR3 bases are TGTGCCAGCAGCCAACTAGCGGGAGTAGGGAATGAGCAGTTCTTC. Amino acid sequence: CASSQLAGVGNEQFF.